One T cell receptor beta chain is described in this entry. Its antigen is not identified. This table comes from immunoSEQ multiplex PCR, and its TCRdb copy is limited to in-frame clones, with some not included. This table holds tens of thousands of clones, around 94% found once. Conventional CD4+ T cells were sorted from blood as CD25-low CD127-high cells. The source of the sample is a study of regulatory and conventional T cells in RAG deficiency. Study outcomes and limitations: Patient subsets had shorter CDR3s; Omenn Treg-Tconv overlap exceeded 80%.

The CDR3 runs 15 residues. Trimming at V came to 4 bases and at J to 6 bases, leaving 10 bases not matched to a gene. CDR1 and CDR2 from the germline V gene are SGHRS and YFSETQ. This same sample was also part of a study on regulatory T cells. As that study records: The PCR used 52 TRBV and 13 TRBJ primers.

The sample taken for sequencing was CD4+ T cells sorted from blood. V and J are TRBV5-1 and TRBJ2-1; TRBD2 aligns across 7 bases. This sequence was found in a human donor in good health. The DNA for the CDR3 is TGCGCCAGCAGCCCTCGAGCGGGACTCCGCAATGAGCAGTTCTTC. Encoded protein: CASSPRAGLRNEQFF.